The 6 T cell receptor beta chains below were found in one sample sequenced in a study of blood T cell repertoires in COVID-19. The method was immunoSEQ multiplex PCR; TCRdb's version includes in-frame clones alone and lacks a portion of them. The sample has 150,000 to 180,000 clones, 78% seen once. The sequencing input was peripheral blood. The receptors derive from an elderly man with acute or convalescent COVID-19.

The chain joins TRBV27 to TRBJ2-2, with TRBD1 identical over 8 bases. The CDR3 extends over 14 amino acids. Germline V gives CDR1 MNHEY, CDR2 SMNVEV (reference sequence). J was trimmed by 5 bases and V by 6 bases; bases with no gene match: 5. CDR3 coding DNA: TGTGCCAGCAGCCCCCGACAGGGGACCGGGGAGCTGTTTTTT. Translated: CASSPRQGTGELFF.

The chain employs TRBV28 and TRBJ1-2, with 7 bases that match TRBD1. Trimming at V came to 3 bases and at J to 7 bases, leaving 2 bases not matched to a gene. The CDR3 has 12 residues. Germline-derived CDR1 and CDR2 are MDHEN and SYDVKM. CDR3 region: CASSFNRGGYTF. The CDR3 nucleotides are TGTGCCAGCAGTTTCAACAGGGGTGGCTACACCTTC.

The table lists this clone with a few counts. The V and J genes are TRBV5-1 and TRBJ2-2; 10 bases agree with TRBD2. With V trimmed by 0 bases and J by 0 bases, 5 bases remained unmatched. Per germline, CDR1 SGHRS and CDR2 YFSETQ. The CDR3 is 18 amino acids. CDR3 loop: CASSLVPSGGANTGELFF. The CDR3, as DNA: TGCGCCAGCAGCTTGGTTCCTAGCGGGGGCGCGAACACCGGGGAGCTGTTTTTT. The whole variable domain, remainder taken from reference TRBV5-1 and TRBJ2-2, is KAGVTQTPRYLIKTRGQQVTLSCSPISGHRSVSWYQQTPGQGLQFLFEYFSETQRNKGNFPGRFSGRQFSNSRSEMNVSTLELGDSALYLCASSLVPSGGANTGELFFGEGSRLTVL.

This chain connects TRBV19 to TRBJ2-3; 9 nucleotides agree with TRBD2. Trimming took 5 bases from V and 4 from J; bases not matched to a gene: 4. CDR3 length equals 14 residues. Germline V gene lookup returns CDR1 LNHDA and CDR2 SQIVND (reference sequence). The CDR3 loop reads CASSDQRGADTQYF. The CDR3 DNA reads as TGTGCCAGTAGTGATCAGCGGGGGGCAGATACGCAGTATTTT. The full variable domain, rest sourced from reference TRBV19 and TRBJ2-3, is DGGITQSPKYLFRKEGQNVTLSCEQNLNHDAMYWYRQDPGQGLRLIYYSQIVNDFQKGDIAEGYSVSREKKESFPLTVTSAQKNPTAFYLCASSDQRGADTQYFGPGTRLTVL.

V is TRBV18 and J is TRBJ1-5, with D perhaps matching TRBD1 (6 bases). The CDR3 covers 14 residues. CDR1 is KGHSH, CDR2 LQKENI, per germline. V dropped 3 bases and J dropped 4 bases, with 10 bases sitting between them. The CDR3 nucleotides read TGTGCCAGCTCACCGGGGGCGCAAAATCAGCCCCAGCATTTT. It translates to CASSPGAQNQPQHF.

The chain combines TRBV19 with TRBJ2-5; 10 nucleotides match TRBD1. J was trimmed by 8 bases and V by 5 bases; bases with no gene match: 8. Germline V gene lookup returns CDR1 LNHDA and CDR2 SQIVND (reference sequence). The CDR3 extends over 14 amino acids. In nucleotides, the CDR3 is TGTGCCAGTAGTCAGGGACAGGGGATGCAAACCCAGTACTTC. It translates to CASSQGQGMQTQYF.